This TCR beta chain was found in a study of technical replicates of blood from a few donors. The CDR3 runs 20 residues. CDR1 SGHRS and CDR2 YFSETQ come from the germline V gene. The junction had 17 bases not matched to a gene; V was cut back by 0 bases and J by 0 bases. The assay was immunoSEQ multiplex PCR, and TCRdb's table has in-frame clones only and misses some. The profile shows approximately 82,000 clones, roughly 95% of them singletons. The J gene is TRBJ1-1, the V gene TRBV5-1; 7 bases fit TRBD1. This TCR was recovered from a human donor in good health. Material: T cells isolated from PBMCs. The CDR3 nucleotides read TGCGCCAGCAGCTTGGTCGGGTACGGGTCAGGGGGTTTTATGAACACTGAAGCTTTCTTT. Protein sequence: CASSLVGYGSGGFMNTEAFF.